Each of the 13 T cell receptor beta chains below was sequenced from the same sample in a study of blood T cell repertoires in COVID-19. TCRdb's copy holds only in-frame clones and misses some; the assay was immunoSEQ multiplex PCR. The table records about 180,000 clones, roughly 86% of them present only once. The sequenced sample was peripheral blood. All receptors come from a woman in her 30s with active or convalescent COVID-19.

This clone was seen a handful of times. The chain has TRBV24-1 and TRBJ2-1, with TRBD2 as a possible D gene (7 bases). The CDR3 totals 15 residues. Trimming pared 1 base from V and 7 bases from J, leaving 13 bases between. Per the germline V gene, CDR1 is KGHDR and CDR2 is SFDVKD. The CDR3 loop reads CATSDLGRGQNEQFF. CDR3 DNA: TGTGCCACCAGTGATTTAGGGCGGGGGCAAAATGAGCAGTTCTTC.

The sample holds one count of this clone. The rearrangement joins TRBV7-9 to TRBJ1-1; D is unclear. Germline CDR1 SEHNR, CDR2 FQNEAQ (reference sequence). Trimming removed 5 bases at V and 6 bases at J, with 10 bases between. The CDR3 has 12 residues. The CDR3 nucleotides read TGTGCCAGCAGCCTTGACATGTCTGAAGCTTTCTTT. Encoded protein: CASSLDMSEAFF.

The chain recombines TRBV27 with TRBJ2-7; D possibly corresponds to TRBD2 (6 bases). The V and J ends lost 5 bases and 2 bases respectively, with 19 bases between them. Per the germline V gene, CDR1 is MNHEY and CDR2 is SMNVEV (reference sequence). This CDR3 comprises 16 residues. The CDR3 nucleotides are TGTGCCAGCAGTCAAGGGCCATGGGACTTAACCTACGAGCAGTACTTC. Protein product: CASSQGPWDLTYEQYF.

This sequence joins TRBV28 and TRBJ2-1; possible D gene TRBD2, 6 bases. Trimming left V 5 bases short and J 9 bases short, with 35 bases between. This CDR3 contains 20 residues. Germline CDR1 is MDHEN and CDR2 is SYDVKM. The CDR3 spells CASSNPSEPRRGRGGIEQFF. The CDR3 coding sequence is TGTGCCAGCAGTAACCCTTCGGAGCCCCGGCGGGGCCGCGGAGGGATTGAGCAGTTCTTC.

DNA for the CDR3: TGTGCCAGTAGTATGTCAGATTTGAACACTGAAGCTTTCTTT. It yields the protein CASSMSDLNTEAFF. The J gene is TRBJ1-1, the V gene TRBV19; D gene uncertain. Germline values: CDR1 LNHDA, CDR2 SQIVND (reference sequence). The CDR3 is made up of 14 amino acids. Trimming took 3 bases from V and 0 from J, leaving 8 bases between them.

V usage is TRBV11-2 and J usage is TRBJ1-2; 11 nucleotides align to TRBD1. The CDR3 has 19 amino acids. Germline trimming cut 4 bases from V and 7 bases from J; bases unmatched to any gene: 20. Germline CDR1 SGHAT, CDR2 FQNNGV. This chain's CDR3 is CASSSRTPGQGDLWFGYTF. CDR3 coding DNA: TGTGCCAGCAGCTCCCGAACCCCGGGACAGGGGGATTTATGGTTTGGCTACACCTTC.

V usage is TRBV4-2 and J usage is TRBJ1-6; D remains ambiguous. Germline V gene data show CDR1 as LGHNA and CDR2 as YNFKEQ. With 1 base removed from V and 7 bases from J, the gap between germline ends came to 14 bases. This CDR3 is built from 16 residues. The CDR3 DNA reads as TGTGCCAGCAGCCAAGCGTTTGCGGAACGAAATTCACCCCTCCACTTT. This codes for CASSQAFAERNSPLHF.

The chain couples TRBV3-1 (or the pseudogene TRBV3-2) to TRBJ2-7; no clear D gene. V lost 4 bases to trimming and J lost 0 bases, with 16 bases between them. The germline gives CDR1 LGHDT, CDR2 YNNKEL (reference sequence). The CDR3 contains 16 residues. The CDR3 spells CASSPRLGVRSYEQYF. CDR3 coding DNA: TGTGCCAGCAGCCCCAGGCTGGGCGTACGCTCCTACGAGCAGTACTTC.

The rearrangement links TRBV10-1 to TRBJ2-2, with no clear D. The CDR3 contains 14 residues. The V and J ends lost 0 bases and 4 bases respectively, with 6 bases between them. Germline V gene sequence: CDR1 WNHNN, CDR2 SYGVQD (reference sequence). The CDR3 DNA reads TGCGCCAGCAGTGAGTCGTCGGGCACCGGGGAGCTGTTTTTT. Protein sequence: CASSESSGTGELFF.

This chain links TRBV4-1 with TRBJ1-5; TRBD1 is a possible D gene (6 bases). The germline gives CDR1 MGHRA, CDR2 YSYEKL. The length of the CDR3 is 14 residues. Trimming stripped 4 bases from V and 3 bases from J, with 10 bases between. CDR3 protein: CASSLTGINQPQHF. Here the CDR3 DNA reads TGCGCCAGCAGCCTCACAGGGATCAATCAGCCCCAGCATTTT.

This rearrangement joins TRBV6-5 to TRBJ1-4; maybe TRBD1 (6 bases). V was pared by 6 bases and J by 0 bases, with 11 bases between. Germline lookup yields CDR1 MNHEY and CDR2 SVGAGI. This CDR3 has 15 amino acids. The CDR3 nucleotides are TGTGCCAGCAGCGCCGGGACAACAACTAATGAAAAACTGTTTTTT. Translation gives CASSAGTTTNEKLFF.

V and J are TRBV19 and TRBJ1-5; 7 bases are a match to TRBD1. The CDR3 consists of 15 residues. From germline, CDR1 is LNHDA and CDR2 SQIVND (reference sequence). J lost 2 bases, V lost 6 bases, and 7 bases had no gene match. Written as DNA, the CDR3 is TGTGCCAGTAGACCAGGGGGAGGTCGCAATCAGCCCCAGCATTTT. It specifies CASRPGGGRNQPQHF.

The CDR3 DNA is TGTGCCAGCAGCGTCCACAGGGAACGGGACACCGGGGAGCTGTTTTTT. Translated: CASSVHRERDTGELFF. This chain joins TRBV9 and TRBJ2-2; tentatively, D is TRBD1 (6 bases). Trimming pared 2 bases from V and 3 bases from J, leaving 14 bases between. The CDR3 runs to 16 residues. Germline V gene data show CDR1 as SGDLS and CDR2 as YYNGEE.